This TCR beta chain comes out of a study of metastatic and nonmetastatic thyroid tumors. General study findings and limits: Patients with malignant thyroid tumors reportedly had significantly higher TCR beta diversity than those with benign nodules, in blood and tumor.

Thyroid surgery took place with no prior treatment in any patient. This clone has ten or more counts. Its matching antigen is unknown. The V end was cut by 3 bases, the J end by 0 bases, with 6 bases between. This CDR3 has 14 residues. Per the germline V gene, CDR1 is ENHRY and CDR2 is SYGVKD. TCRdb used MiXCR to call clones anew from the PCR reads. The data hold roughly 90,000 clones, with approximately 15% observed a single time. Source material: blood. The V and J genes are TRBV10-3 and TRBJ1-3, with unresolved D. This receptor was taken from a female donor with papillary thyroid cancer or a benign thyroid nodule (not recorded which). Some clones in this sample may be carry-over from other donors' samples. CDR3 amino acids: CAISEAGSGNTIYF. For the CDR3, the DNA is TGTGCCATCAGTGAAGCAGGCTCTGGAAACACCATATATTTT.